The 10 T cell receptor beta chains given below trace back to one sample, sequenced in a study of human T cells and chemical hapten exposure (dated by TCRdb to the early 2020s). The sample's time point label is to be understood as: patch test 1, 2 weeks after DPC sensitization. Reading the label with the study, this specimen's treatment or condition is: therapeutic diphenylcyclopropenone sensitization with weekly scalp DPC. The protocol used for the library was RACE. Sequencing took place on a NextSeq 500. In TCRdb, the public reads were trimmed at Q25 with fastp and aligned with MiXCR, with productive beta chains retained. Every entry covers one CDR3 protein and lists the most common genes and DNA from its rows. The sample has 150,000 to 200,000 distinct CDR3 sequences on record, roughly 14% of them singletons. The leading ten clones occupy 1.7% of the sample. The sequenced sample was whole blood, obtained in connection with sensitization to the hapten diphenylcyclopropenone (DPC). Receptors were obtained from a woman aged 30 to 39 with alopecia areata. Some clones in this sample may be carry-over from other donors' samples.

This clonotype was seen only a few times. The genes are TRBV4-3 and TRBJ2-3; no reliable D call. Trimming removed 1 base from V and 3 bases from J, with 5 bases in between. The CDR3 totals 13 residues. Germline loops: CDR1 LGHNA, CDR2 YSLEER. The CDR3 nucleotides read TGCGCCAGCAGCCAAGCAGCAACAGATACGCAGTATTTT. This encodes CASSQAATDTQYF.

This clonotype showed up many times. The gene calls are TRBV20-1 and TRBJ2-3, with 8 bases identical to TRBD2. CDR1 DFQATT and CDR2 SNEGSKA come from the germline V gene (reference sequence). CDR3 length: 13 residues. After removal of 7 bases from V and 5 bases from J, the junction contained 8 bases not matched to a gene. CDR3 sequence (DNA): TGCAGTGTACGGCGGGGGGTGTTAGATACGCAGTATTTT. Residues: CSVRRGVLDTQYF.

Many counts were recorded for this clonotype. This chain joins TRBV9 and TRBJ2-2; maybe TRBD2 (6 bases). The germline gives CDR1 SGDLS, CDR2 YYNGEE. The length of the CDR3 is 13 residues. Trimming stripped 1 base from V and 7 bases from J, with 8 bases between. This chain's CDR3 is CASSVKAGGELFF. CDR3 in DNA: TGTGCCAGCAGCGTAAAAGCGGGCGGGGAGCTGTTTTTT.

The DNA for the CDR3 is TGTGCTAGTGGTACCACTACTAGACCCGGGGAGCTGTTTTTT. Encoded protein: CASGTTTRPGELFF. This chain connects TRBV12-5 to TRBJ2-2, with D possibly being TRBD2 (5 bases). V dropped 5 bases and J dropped 6 bases, with 13 bases sitting between them. This CDR3 is built from 14 residues. Germline CDR1 and CDR2: LGHNT and FRNRAP.

This clonotype was seen more than once but under ten times. The chain joins TRBV28 to TRBJ2-1, with 13 bases identical to TRBD2. The CDR3 totals 15 residues. Germline V gives CDR1 MDHEN, CDR2 SYDVKM. V shed 4 bases, J shed 7 bases, and the junction held 4 bases outside the gene matches. CDR3 sequence (DNA): TGTGCCAGCAGTTCCGGGACTAGCGGGGTAAATGAGCAGTTCTTC. Its translation is CASSSGTSGVNEQFF.

This clonotype showed up just a few times. CDR3: CASSQDSGSGNTIYF. DNA for the CDR3: TGTGCCAGCAGCCAAGACAGTGGCTCTGGAAACACCATATATTTT. V usage is TRBV11-2 and J usage is TRBJ1-3, with D perhaps matching TRBD1 (5 bases). CDR1 is SGHAT and CDR2 is FQNNGV in the germline V gene. This CDR3 is 15 amino acids long. V was shortened by 5 bases and J by 0 bases, with 11 bases between the two germline ends.

The gene calls are TRBV5-1 and TRBJ1-1, with a tentative D call TRBD1 (5 bases). V was trimmed by 4 bases and J by 9 bases, leaving 19 bases between them. Germline loops: CDR1 SGHRS, CDR2 YFSETQ. This CDR3 is built from 14 residues. The CDR3 nucleotides read TGCGCCAGCAGCCAAGGGGATCCGCCGATACAAGCTTTCTTT. Translation: CASSQGDPPIQAFF.

This clonotype was counted ten times or more. The chain joins TRBV3-1 to TRBJ2-1; D possibly corresponds to TRBD1 (5 bases). CDR1 and CDR2 from the germline V gene are LGHDT and YNNKEL (reference sequence). Trimming cost V 1 base and J 4 bases, with 11 bases left between them. This CDR3 region has 15 residues. In nucleotides, the CDR3 is TGTGCCAGCAGCCAAGCTGGGGCCAGATACAATGAGCAGTTCTTC. This codes for CASSQAGARYNEQFF.

This clonotype has only a few counts. V gene TRBV19 combines with J gene TRBJ2-2, with 10 nucleotides matching TRBD2. V was pared by 7 bases and J by 2 bases, with 4 bases of the junction left unmatched. Per germline, CDR1 LNHDA and CDR2 SQIVND (reference sequence). The CDR3 is made up of 15 amino acids. In DNA, the CDR3 is TGTGCCAGTAAGGGACTAGCGAGAAACACCGGGGAGCTGTTTTTT. Its protein is CASKGLARNTGELFF.

This clonotype came up a few times. This chain links TRBV7-2 with TRBJ1-2; D might be TRBD1 (5 bases). The CDR3 is 12 amino acids. Germline CDR1 SGHTA, CDR2 FQGNSA. Trimming removed 3 bases from V and 7 bases from J, with 9 bases in between. The CDR3 loop reads CASSLSGSGYTF. For the CDR3, the DNA is TGTGCCAGCAGCTTGTCAGGGAGTGGCTACACCTTC. Combining the CDR3 with reference TRBV7-2 and TRBJ1-2 gives the whole variable domain GAGVSQSPSNKVTEKGKDVELRCDPISGHTALYWYRQSLGQGLEFLIYFQGNSAPDKSGLPSDRFSAERTGGSVSTLTIQRTQQEDSAVYLCASSLSGSGYTFGSGTRLTVV.